A selection of T cell receptor beta chains follows, all from one sample in a study of blood T cell repertoires in COVID-19. The data were produced by immunoSEQ multiplex PCR, yet TCRdb's version contains in-frame clones alone and is incomplete. The sample gives about 200,000 clones, around four fifths of which show up once; approximately 0.99% is in the top ten. The sequencing sample was made of peripheral blood. The receptors originated from a man aged 55 to 70 with COVID-19, enrolled during active disease. Both conserved end residues are part of each CDR3. D genes are given only for firm matches. Size is omitted from some rows. Given values are once, few, many or a class for expanded clones.

len	d_gene	j_gene	abundance	v_gene	CDR3nt	CDR3aa
18	TRBD1	TRBJ1-3	-	TRBV13	TGTGCCAGCAGCCATGATGGTGGGACAGGGGGCTCTGGAAACACCATATATTTT	CASSHDGGTGGSGNTIYF
13	TRBD2	TRBJ2-1	once	TRBV5-1	TGCGCCAGCAGGACGCTAGCGGGCGAGGGTGAGTTCTTC	CASRTLAGEGEFF
16	-	TRBJ2-2	-	TRBV4-2	TGTGCCAGCAGCCAAGATCAATTGGGGCACACCGGGGAGCTGTTTTTT	CASSQDQLGHTGELFF
13	-	TRBJ2-7	-	TRBV7-8	TGTGCCAGCAGCTTAGGGACGGCGGGGGAGCAGTACTTC	CASSLGTAGEQYF
15	TRBD1	TRBJ1-1	-	TRBV6-5	TGTGCCAGCAGGACCGGACAGGAGAGGAACACTGAAGCTTTCTTT	CASRTGQERNTEAFF
13	TRBD1	TRBJ2-1	-	TRBV11-2	TGTGCCAGCAGCTCGACAGGGGAAAATGAGCAGTTCTTC	CASSSTGENEQFF
14	TRBD1	TRBJ2-5	-	TRBV7-2	TGTGCCAGCAGCAAGCGACAGGGCCAAGAGACCCAGTACTTC	CASSKRQGQETQYF
14	-	TRBJ1-5	-	TRBV6-5	TGTGCCAGCAGCCCCGACAGTAGCAATCAGCCCCAGCATTTT	CASSPDSSNQPQHF
14	TRBD1	TRBJ1-4	-	TRBV29-1	TGCAGCGTTGATGAGGGGGCTTTGAATGAAAAACTGTTTTTT	CSVDEGALNEKLFF
17	-	TRBJ2-6	-	TRBV4-1	TGCGCCAGCAGCCTTATCTTGGACAGCTCTGGGGCCAACGTCCTGACTTTC	CASSLILDSSGANVLTF
17	-	TRBJ1-3	once	TRBV4-2	TGTGCCAGCAGCCAAAACCCTCGACAGAGCTCTGGAAACACCATATATTTT	CASSQNPRQSSGNTIYF
12	TRBD1	TRBJ1-1	-	TRBV5-8	TGTGCCAGCAGCTTTGGACAGGGAAAAGTAGTCTTT	CASSFGQGKVVF
13	-	TRBJ2-7	-	TRBV7-9	TGTGCCAGCAGCTTACAGGGTGAACACGAGCAGTACTTC	CASSLQGEHEQYF
11	-	TRBJ2-7	once	TRBV20-1	TGCAGTGTCGCAGGGGGGCACGAGCAGTACTTC	CSVAGGHEQYF
12	-	TRBJ1-2	few	TRBV5-1	TGCGCCAGCAGGGAACAGGACTATGGCTACACCTTC	CASREQDYGYTF
11	TRBD1	TRBJ1-2	once	TRBV20-1	TGCAGTCCAAGAGACAGGGATATCTACACCTTC	CSPRDRDIYTF
15	TRBD1	TRBJ2-3	-	TRBV30	TGTGCCTGGAGTGTAGGACAGGGTTTGTCAGATACGCAGTATTTT	CAWSVGQGLSDTQYF
16	-	TRBJ2-1	once	TRBV3-1/TRBV3-2	TGTGCCAGCAGCCCTACATACGGGGGGCGAGACAATGAGCAGTTCTTC	CASSPTYGGRDNEQFF
14	-	TRBJ1-6	-	TRBV5-1	TGCGCCAGCAGCTTGAGGACAGCTAATTCACCCCTCCACTTT	CASSLRTANSPLHF
14	-	TRBJ1-3	-	TRBV11-2	TGTGCCAGCAGCTTGAGTTTAAGGGAGGACACCATATATTTT	CASSLSLREDTIYF
15	TRBD2	TRBJ2-1	-	TRBV28	TGTGCCAGCAGTTTAGTAGCGGGCCCCTACAATGAGCAGTTCTTC	CASSLVAGPYNEQFF
15	-	TRBJ2-5	-	TRBV24-1	TGTGCCACCAGTGATCGGGGCGGGGCCCAAGAGACCCAGTACTTC	CATSDRGGAQETQYF
15	-	TRBJ2-1	-	TRBV18	TGTGCCAGCTCACCACTCCGAGACATCTACAATGAGCAGTTCTTC	CASSPLRDIYNEQFF
16	-	TRBJ2-5	-	TRBV6-5	TGTGCCAGCAGTTACTCGTATTCGCAGGGAAGAGAGACCCAGTACTTC	CASSYSYSQGRETQYF
12	-	TRBJ1-1	-	TRBV19	TGTGCCAGTGGAGAGGGGAACACTGAAGCTTTCTTT	CASGEGNTEAFF
15	-	TRBJ1-2	-	TRBV19	TGTGCCAGTAGCATAACCGGGACAAACCGTAATGGCTACACCTTC	CASSITGTNRNGYTF
14	TRBD1	TRBJ1-1	-	TRBV27	TGTGCCAGCAGTTTTACGAGGGGGCGGACTGAAGCTTTCTTT	CASSFTRGRTEAFF
12	-	TRBJ2-7	-	TRBV2	TGTGCCAGCAGGGTTCTAGTGGACGAGCAGTACTTC	CASRVLVDEQYF
13	TRBD1	TRBJ1-5	-	TRBV30	TGTGCCTGGAGTGGACAGGGAGGACAGCCCCAGCATTTT	CAWSGQGGQPQHF
14	-	TRBJ1-1	-	TRBV6-5	TGTGCCAGCAGTTACGTAGATCTGAACACTGAAGCTTTCTTT	CASSYVDLNTEAFF
15	-	TRBJ1-5	once	TRBV28	TGTGCCAGCAGTTTCCCAGGGTGGGTAAATCAGCCCCAGCATTTT	CASSFPGWVNQPQHF
17	-	TRBJ1-5	-	TRBV10-3	TGTGCCATCAGTGAGTCTGTTACCGGGACACAAAATCAGCCCCAGCATTTT	CAISESVTGTQNQPQHF
12	-	TRBJ1-1	-	TRBV29-1	TGCAGCGTTCGGGAGCAGAACACTGAAGCTTTCTTT	CSVREQNTEAFF